Listed below are T cell receptor beta chains from one sample, sequenced in a study of cytomegalovirus exposure and HLA in healthy donors. Only in-frame clones appear in the TCRdb table, and some are missing; sequencing was by immunoSEQ multiplex PCR. The sample contains about 170,000 clones, about 75% of which appear only once. The sequenced material came from PBMCs. These receptor sequences come from a female donor in good health and CMV-seronegative. The CDR3 runs from the conserved cysteine through the conserved F or W. D genes are given only for firm matches. Clone size, where shown, is once, few, many, or a class for clones that have expanded.

>TRBJ2-2|.|.|TRBV5-1
CASSFLGSTGELFF
TGCGCCAGCAGCTTTCTAGGGAGCACCGGGGAGCTGTTTTTT
>TRBJ1-1|TRBD1|.|TRBV7-2
CASRQHRGQGGTEAFF
TGTGCCAGCAGACAGCACCGCGGACAGGGGGGCACTGAAGCTTTCTTT
>TRBJ2-7|.|once|TRBV2
CASSAQGIESWGEQYF
TGTGCCAGCAGTGCCCAGGGTATCGAGTCGTGGGGCGAGCAGTACTTC
>TRBJ1-2|.|.|TRBV11-2
CASTQAGVDGYTF
TGTGCCAGCACCCAGGCAGGGGTGGATGGCTACACCTTC
>TRBJ1-2|.|few|TRBV20-1
CSASRGEGYTF
TGCAGTGCTTCCAGGGGAGAGGGCTACACCTTC
>TRBJ1-2|.|few|TRBV19
CASSIHGEGTGYTF
TGTGCCAGTAGTATACACGGGGAAGGTACTGGCTACACCTTC
>TRBJ1-3|.|.|TRBV21-1
CASSLRTGTGNTIYF
TGTGCCAGCAGCTTGCGGACAGGGACTGGAAACACCATATATTTT
>TRBJ2-7|.|.|TRBV19
CASSKQVGTFYEQYF
TGTGCCAGTAGTAAACAGGTCGGCACATTCTACGAGCAGTACTTC
>TRBJ1-1|TRBD1|.|TRBV19
CASSNNRGGNTEAFF
TGTGCCAGTAGTAACAACAGGGGAGGGAACACTGAAGCTTTCTTT
>TRBJ1-1|.|.|TRBV18
CATAGVNTEAFF
TGTGCCACCGCGGGTGTGAACACTGAAGCTTTCTTT
>TRBJ2-3|TRBD2|once|TRBV5-6
CASSLELAGSEDTQYF
TGTGCCAGCAGCTTGGAACTAGCGGGTTCAGAAGATACGCAGTATTTT
>TRBJ1-2|.|.|TRBV5-6
CASSSPPGGPNYGYTF
TGTGCCAGCAGCTCACCCCCGGGGGGGCCCAACTATGGCTACACCTTC
>TRBJ2-7|TRBD1|.|TRBV28
CASHRTGIPFEQYF
TGTGCCAGCCACCGGACAGGGATCCCATTCGAGCAGTACTTC
>TRBJ2-3|.|.|TRBV6-1
CASIEGRATDTQYF
TGTGCCAGCATTGAGGGCAGGGCGACAGATACGCAGTATTTT
>TRBJ2-5|TRBD1|.|TRBV19
CASSAGTGSETQYF
TGTGCCAGTAGTGCCGGGACAGGCTCCGAGACCCAGTACTTC
>TRBJ2-7|TRBD2|.|TRBV10-3
CAISESFLRTSGSKGSGYEQYF
TGTGCCATCAGTGAGTCTTTTTTGAGGACTAGCGGGAGTAAGGGGTCGGGGTACGAGCAGTACTTC
>TRBJ1-2|TRBD1|once|TRBV30
CAWSADWTGGAYGYTF
TGTGCCTGGAGTGCCGATTGGACAGGGGGCGCGTATGGCTACACCTTC
>TRBJ2-1|.|.|TRBV6-6
CASSYSSSGAVRFF
TGTGCCAGCAGTTACTCGTCGAGTGGCGCGGTTCGGTTCTTC
>TRBJ1-1|.|.|TRBV5-1
CASRPPGGTEAFF
TGCGCCAGCAGACCACCCGGAGGCACTGAAGCTTTCTTT
>TRBJ2-1|TRBD1|once|TRBV10-1
CASRHDRGGYNEQFF
TGCGCCAGCAGGCATGACAGGGGGGGTTACAATGAGCAGTTCTTC
>TRBJ2-7|TRBD2|.|TRBV7-6
CASSLVGTSGGAGEQYF
TGTGCCAGCAGCTTAGTAGGGACTAGCGGGGGGGCCGGCGAGCAGTACTTC
>TRBJ2-7|.|few|TRBV6-1
CASSDGAVARGEQYF
TGTGCCAGCAGTGACGGTGCAGTAGCTCGGGGCGAGCAGTACTTC
>TRBJ1-1|TRBD1|.|TRBV10-3
CAISGQGNTEAFF
TGTGCCATCAGCGGACAGGGGAACACTGAAGCTTTCTTT
>TRBJ2-7|.|.|TRBV7-9
CASSLGGGPFEQYF
TGTGCCAGCAGCTTAGGGGGGGGCCCTTTCGAGCAGTACTTC
>TRBJ2-7|TRBD2|.|TRBV13
CASRLGLAESSYEQYF
TGTGCCAGCAGACTAGGACTAGCGGAATCCTCCTACGAGCAGTACTTC
>TRBJ2-7|.|.|TRBV18
CASSPSSRVLAYEQYF
TGTGCCAGCTCACCTTCCTCCCGCGTACTCGCCTACGAGCAGTACTTC
>TRBJ2-7|TRBD1|.|TRBV27
CASSLGQGQPGPYEQYF
TGTGCCAGCAGCCTTGGACAGGGGCAACCGGGGCCCTACGAGCAGTACTTC
>TRBJ1-3|TRBD1|.|TRBV6-5
CASSVVRGSGNTIYF
TGTGCCAGCAGTGTCGTCAGGGGGTCTGGAAACACCATATATTTT
>TRBJ2-1|TRBD2|.|TRBV5-1
CASSSGLAGGTSYNEQFF
TGCGCCAGCAGTTCGGGACTAGCGGGAGGGACCTCCTACAATGAGCAGTTCTTC
>TRBJ1-1|.|few|TRBV29-1
CSVYPDLNTEAFF
TGCAGCGTTTATCCCGATCTAAACACTGAAGCTTTCTTT
>TRBJ1-2|.|once|TRBV30
CAWSVRLEYGYTF
TGTGCCTGGAGTGTACGGTTAGAGTATGGCTACACCTTC
>TRBJ2-3|.|.|TRBV25-1
CASSLRGADTQYF
TGTGCCAGCAGTTTACGGGGAGCAGATACGCAGTATTTT
>TRBJ2-7|.|few|TRBV5-1
CASSSDRAYEQYF
TGCGCCAGCAGCTCGGACAGAGCCTACGAGCAGTACTTC
>TRBJ1-5|.|.|TRBV7-2
CASSANRNQPQHF
TGTGCCAGCAGCGCCAACAGGAATCAGCCCCAGCATTTT
>TRBJ1-6|TRBD1|.|TRBV27
CASSFRGQNNSPLHF
TGTGCCAGCAGTTTTAGGGGACAGAATAATTCACCCCTCCACTTT
>TRBJ2-7|TRBD2|.|TRBV27
CASSRLAGAYEQYF
TGTGCCAGCAGCAGGCTAGCGGGTGCCTACGAGCAGTACTTC
>TRBJ1-4|TRBD1|few|TRBV6-4
CASSGVGQGAHGEDEKLFF
TGTGCCAGCAGTGGGGTAGGACAGGGGGCGCACGGTGAGGATGAAAAACTGTTTTTT
>TRBJ2-3|TRBD2|.|TRBV15
CATSRAGGEGADTQYF
TGTGCCACCAGCAGAGCTGGGGGGGAGGGAGCAGATACGCAGTATTTT
>TRBJ1-5|.|few|TRBV6-6
CASSYSYSNQPQHF
TGTGCCAGCAGTTACTCGTATAGCAATCAGCCCCAGCATTTT
>TRBJ1-1|TRBD1|.|TRBV5-6
CASSFGTGHTEAFF
TGTGCCAGCAGCTTCGGGACAGGGCACACTGAAGCTTTCTTT
>TRBJ1-6|.|.|TRBV2
CASSQPGTYNSPLHF
TGTGCCAGCAGCCAACCCGGGACCTATAATTCACCCCTCCACTTT
>TRBJ2-7|TRBD2|.|TRBV5-6
CASSRLAGISYEQYF
TGTGCCAGCAGCCGACTAGCGGGGATTTCCTACGAGCAGTACTTC
>TRBJ1-3|TRBD1|.|TRBV30
CAWSVQGSDTIYF
TGTGCCTGGAGTGTACAGGGGTCGGACACCATATATTTT
>TRBJ2-5|TRBD1|.|TRBV18
CASSQGQTNQETQYF
TGTGCCAGCTCACAGGGACAGACCAACCAAGAGACCCAGTACTTC
>TRBJ1-1|.|.|TRBV5-8
CASITGRGNTEAFF
TGTGCCAGCATCACGGGGAGGGGGAACACTGAAGCTTTCTTT
>TRBJ2-7|TRBD2|.|TRBV5-6
CASTRISGGGLWEQYF
TGTGCCAGCACAAGGATCTCGGGGGGAGGCCTGTGGGAGCAGTACTTC
>TRBJ2-3|.|.|TRBV15
CATSSLGATDTQYF
TGTGCCACCAGCAGTTTAGGGGCCACAGATACGCAGTATTTT
>TRBJ2-5|.|.|TRBV19
CASSIAQDQETQYF
TGTGCCAGTAGTATAGCCCAGGATCAAGAGACCCAGTACTTC
>TRBJ1-1|TRBD1|.|TRBV18
CASSPSPPGQGFEAFF
TGTGCCAGCTCACCATCCCCTCCGGGACAGGGTTTTGAAGCTTTCTTT
>TRBJ2-7|TRBD2|.|TRBV19
CASSITRLAGEQYF
TGTGCCAGTAGTATTACTAGGCTAGCGGGCGAGCAGTACTTC
>TRBJ1-1|.|.|TRBV5-4
CASSTKGITEAFF
TGTGCCAGCAGCACTAAGGGGATCACTGAAGCTTTCTTT
>TRBJ2-3|TRBD1|.|TRBV6-5
CASSRQGRPQYF
TGTGCCAGCAGTCGACAGGGGCGCCCCCAGTATTTT
>TRBJ2-3|.|.|TRBV19
CASSIDQTDTDTQYF
TGTGCCAGTAGTATAGATCAGACAGACACAGATACGCAGTATTTT